The 26 T cell receptor beta chains in this list originate from one sample, sequenced in a study of blood T cell repertoires in COVID-19. Assay used: immunoSEQ multiplex PCR; TCRdb lists only in-frame clones, some missing. This sample has approximately 280,000 clones, with about 90% found just once. The material sequenced was PBMCs or T cells enriched from blood (not recorded which). These receptors all come from a woman aged 18-29 years with acute COVID-19.

CDR3 loop: CASGGGGRETQYF. DNA for the CDR3: TGCGCCAGCGGCGGGGGGGGCCGGGAGACCCAGTACTTC. The chain couples TRBV4-1 to TRBJ2-5; TRBD2 matches 9 bases. V trimming: 8 bases; J trimming: 5 bases; junction bases outside the gene matches: 6. The CDR3 has 13 residues. CDR1 MGHRA and CDR2 YSYEKL come from the germline V gene.

The chain is built from TRBV27 and TRBJ2-2; 10 bases line up with TRBD1. CDR1 and CDR2 from the germline V gene are MNHEY and SMNVEV (reference sequence). V dropped 6 bases and J dropped 5; count of bases not matched to a gene: 6. The CDR3 extends over 15 amino acids. Here the CDR3 reads CASSLDRGRTGELFF. DNA of the CDR3: TGTGCCAGCAGCCTCGACAGGGGGCGAACCGGGGAGCTGTTTTTT.

The V and J genes are TRBV5-4 and TRBJ2-7, with 14 nucleotides matching TRBD2. V lost 0 bases to trimming and J lost 6 bases; unmatched junction nucleotides: 5. This CDR3 is built from 16 residues. CDR1 is SGHNT, CDR2 YYREEE, per germline (reference sequence). CDR3 residues: CASSLATSGRAAEQYF. CDR3 nucleotides: TGTGCCAGCAGCTTGGCGACTAGCGGGAGGGCCGCCGAGCAGTACTTC.

This chain links TRBV7-3 with TRBJ2-3; no firm D call. V lost 0 bases to trimming and J lost 10 bases, with 11 bases between them. Germline V gene sequence: CDR1 SGHTA, CDR2 FQGTGA. CDR3 length: 13 residues. DNA of the CDR3: TGTGCCAGCAGCTTAACGCCGAGTGTGGCGCAGTATTTT. It yields the protein CASSLTPSVAQYF.

The V call is TRBV5-6, the J call TRBJ2-7; D is unresolved. V was trimmed by 2 bases and J by 0 bases, leaving 12 bases between them. This CDR3 is 15 amino acids long. CDR1 is SGHDT and CDR2 is YYEEEE in the germline V gene. The CDR3 loop reads CASSFIQVLSYEQYF. CDR3 nucleotides: TGTGCCAGCAGCTTTATCCAGGTTCTCTCCTACGAGCAGTACTTC.

The chain has TRBV24-1 and TRBJ2-7; 12 bases line up with TRBD1. Trimming removed 4 bases from V and 10 bases from J; junction bases left unmatched: 4. The CDR3 is 13 amino acids. CDR1 is KGHDR, CDR2 SFDVKD, per germline. The chain's CDR3 is CATSDAGTGGQYF. The DNA for the CDR3 is TGTGCCACCAGTGACGCCGGGACAGGGGGCCAGTACTTC.

The chain joins TRBV6-5 to TRBJ1-2, with a tentative D call TRBD1 (6 bases). Germline CDR1 is MNHEY and CDR2 is SVGAGI. With 6 bases removed from V and 4 bases from J, the gap between germline ends came to 12 bases. This CDR3 has 13 amino acids. The CDR3 loop is CASSGTGIYGYTF. The CDR3 bases are TGTGCCAGCAGCGGTACAGGGATCTATGGCTACACCTTC.

Points on this clone: The same CDR3 can be traced to other DNA sequences in this sample. The chain joins TRBV2 to TRBJ1-5; D not resolved. Deletions cut 4 bases from V and 0 bases from J, with 7 bases between. In germline, CDR1 is SNHLY, CDR2 FYNNEI. The CDR3 totals 14 residues. The CDR3 DNA reads as TGTGCCAGCAGTGGGCAGTATAGCAATCAGCCCCAGCATTTT. It encodes CASSGQYSNQPQHF.

The rearrangement joins TRBV11-3 to TRBJ2-1, with 10 bases matching TRBD1. The CDR3 spans 15 residues. With V trimmed by 3 bases and J by 9 bases, 8 bases remained unmatched. The germline CDR1 and CDR2 sequences are SGHNT and YENEEA. In nucleotides, the CDR3 is TGTGCCAGCAGCTTTGGGACAGGGGTAGGCGGTGAGCAGTTCTTC. This translates into CASSFGTGVGGEQFF.

The J gene is TRBJ2-7, the V gene TRBV2, with a possible D match to TRBD1 (6 bases). This CDR3 spans 13 amino acids. Germline CDR1 and CDR2: SNHLY and FYNNEI. V lost 8 bases to trimming and J lost 2 bases, with 13 bases between them. The CDR3 DNA reads as TGTGCCAGCCGTCAGGACAGCACCTACGAGCAGTACTTC. This encodes CASRQDSTYEQYF.

In regard to this clone: This specimen includes other DNA sequences encoding the same CDR3. The V gene is TRBV5-6, the J gene TRBJ2-7; D remains unclear. V was cut by 2 bases and J by 3 bases, with 6 bases left in between. Germline V gives CDR1 SGHDT, CDR2 YYEEEE. CDR3 length: 12 residues. The CDR3 region is CASSFRVYEQYF. For the CDR3, the DNA is TGTGCCAGCAGCTTTAGAGTCTACGAGCAGTACTTC.

V usage is TRBV9 and J usage is TRBJ2-1, with TRBD2 matching over 10 bases. The CDR3 length is 16 residues. Germline assignment: CDR1 SGDLS and CDR2 YYNGEE. V was pared by 4 bases and J by 4 bases, with 8 bases of the junction left unmatched. In DNA form, the CDR3 reads TGTGCCAGCAGCCCTCGACTAGCGGGTCCGTACAATGAGCAGTTCTTC. It is translated as CASSPRLAGPYNEQFF.

This chain connects TRBV6-4 to TRBJ1-1, with D possibly matching TRBD1 (5 bases). Between the trimmed V and J ends, which lost 6 bases and 3 bases, there was a span of 17 bases. The germline gives CDR1 MRHNA, CDR2 SNTAGT. The CDR3 extends over 15 amino acids. CDR3 bases: TGTGCCAGCAGACCGACAGCCTTTGGGCACACTGAAGCTTTCTTT. It translates to CASRPTAFGHTEAFF.

The genes are TRBV28 and TRBJ2-1, with D perhaps matching TRBD1 (6 bases). The CDR3 extends over 17 amino acids. The germline V and J ends were trimmed by 5 bases and 4 bases, with 21 bases remaining between them. CDR1 is MDHEN and CDR2 is SYDVKM in the germline V gene. The CDR3 bases are TGTGCCAGCAGTCCCCCAGGGGCGGGCGATCCTTACAATGAGCAGTTCTTC. Its protein product is CASSPPGAGDPYNEQFF. The full variable domain, rest sourced from reference TRBV28 and TRBJ2-1, is DVKVTQSSRYLVKRTGEKVFLECVQDMDHENMFWYRQDPGLGLRLIYFSYDVKMKEKGDIPEGYSVSREKKERFSLILESASTNQTSMYLCASSPPGAGDPYNEQFFGPGTRLTVL.

This chain connects TRBV11-2 to TRBJ1-5; 8 nucleotides align to TRBD1. V trimming: 4 bases; J trimming: 7 bases; junction bases outside the gene matches: 3. The CDR3 has 13 residues. Per germline, CDR1 SGHAT and CDR2 FQNNGV. Here the CDR3 reads CASSSDRGQPQHF. CDR3 coding DNA: TGTGCCAGCAGCTCCGACAGGGGCCAGCCCCAGCATTTT.

This clone was recorded a few times. This sequence joins TRBV4-2 and TRBJ2-2, with TRBD2 identical over 7 bases. The CDR3 spans 15 residues. Germline CDR1 is LGHNA and CDR2 is YNFKEQ. The V gene end was trimmed by 5 bases and the J gene end by 2 bases; junction bases not matched to a gene: 5. This CDR3 is CASSLGLTNTGELFF. Here the CDR3 DNA reads TGTGCCAGCAGCTTGGGACTAACTAACACCGGGGAGCTGTTTTTT.

V usage is TRBV7-9 and J usage is TRBJ2-1; weak D call: TRBD1 (6 bases). Germline V gives CDR1 SEHNR, CDR2 FQNEAQ (reference sequence). V was pared by 5 bases and J by 12 bases, with 11 bases between. The CDR3 covers 11 residues. The CDR3, as DNA: TGTGCCAGCAGCCTACAGGGATGGCAGTTCTTC. Encoded protein: CASSLQGWQFF.

The chain is built from TRBV4-3 and TRBJ2-7; 8 bases are shared with TRBD1. Germline CDR1 is LGHNA and CDR2 is YSLEER. The CDR3 has 16 residues. V shed 2 bases, J shed 3 bases, and the junction held 9 bases outside the gene matches. This CDR3 reads CASSQSGTGLLYEQYF. CDR3 coding DNA: TGCGCCAGCAGCCAATCAGGGACAGGACTACTCTACGAGCAGTACTTC.

This clone was observed a single time. The rearrangement uses TRBV18 and TRBJ2-7, with D perhaps matching TRBD2 (5 bases). Trimming took off 3 bases at V and 2 bases at J, with 11 bases between the two ends. This CDR3 is 14 amino acids long. The germline CDR1 and CDR2 sequences are KGHSH and LQKENI. The CDR3 DNA follows: TGTGCCAGCTCACCCTCGGGGAACCCCTACGAGCAGTACTTC. Translated: CASSPSGNPYEQYF.

The chain employs TRBV7-9 and TRBJ1-2, with a tentative D call TRBD1 (6 bases). This CDR3 contains 15 residues. Trimming stripped 5 bases from V and 1 base from J, with 14 bases between. CDR1 and CDR2 (germline): SEHNR, FQNEAQ (reference sequence). The CDR3, as DNA: TGTGCCAGCAGCCAAAGTTCGGACAGTAACTATGGCTACACCTTC. It translates to CASSQSSDSNYGYTF.

The chain employs TRBV28 and TRBJ2-2, with 7 bases identical to TRBD1. The CDR3 runs 15 residues. V was pared by 4 bases and J by 3 bases, with 5 bases of the junction left unmatched. Looked up from germline, CDR1 is MDHEN and CDR2 is SYDVKM. The CDR3 coding sequence is TGTGCCAGCAGTTCAGGTGACAGGGACACCGGGGAGCTGTTTTTT. Amino acids: CASSSGDRDTGELFF.

V and J are TRBV7-9 and TRBJ1-3, with D possibly being TRBD1 (5 bases). This CDR3 is built from 17 residues. V dropped 0 bases and J dropped 2 bases, with 14 bases sitting between them. Germline loops: CDR1 SEHNR, CDR2 FQNEAQ (reference sequence). The CDR3 sequence: CASSLAQAGSAGNTIYF. Here the CDR3 DNA reads TGTGCCAGCAGCTTAGCGCAAGCAGGGTCAGCTGGAAACACCATATATTTT.

To note about this clone: Additional DNA sequences in this sample encode the identical CDR3. V usage is TRBV27 and J usage is TRBJ2-3; the D is unclear. The V end lost 5 bases, the J end lost 1 base, and 10 bases lay between the germline ends. The CDR3 is 14 residues long. Germline lookup yields CDR1 MNHEY and CDR2 SMNVEV (reference sequence). CDR3 residues: CASSLGLRTDTQYF. The CDR3, as DNA: TGTGCCAGCAGTCTTGGCCTCCGCACAGATACGCAGTATTTT.

The chain recombines TRBV7-2 with TRBJ1-4; D is undetermined. The germline CDR1 and CDR2 sequences are SGHTA and FQGNSA. CDR3 length equals 12 residues. Trimming shortened V by 4 bases and J by 14 bases, and 14 bases separated the two germline ends. In DNA, the CDR3 is TGTGCCAGCAGCTCCGGACCGACGGGGCTGTTTTTT. Translated, it gives CASSSGPTGLFF.

The rearrangement joins TRBV19 to TRBJ1-1; D possibly corresponds to TRBD1 (5 bases). The V gene lost 1 base and the J gene lost 0 bases, with 9 bases spanning the gap. The germline V gene encodes CDR1 LNHDA and CDR2 SQIVND (reference sequence). The CDR3 is 15 residues long. The CDR3 protein is CASSIGGLLNTEAFF. The CDR3 DNA reads TGTGCCAGTAGTATAGGGGGCCTTTTGAACACTGAAGCTTTCTTT.

The V gene is TRBV5-1, the J gene TRBJ2-1; D is possibly TRBD1 (10 bases). Germline CDR1 is SGHRS and CDR2 is YFSETQ. The V end was cut by 7 bases, the J end by 9 bases, with 23 bases between. The CDR3 length is 15 residues. CDR3 DNA: TGCGCCAGCCGGGACAGGGGAAGCGGGAGGACTGAGCAGTTCTTC. Translated, it gives CASRDRGSGRTEQFF.